This entry concerns a single T cell receptor beta chain. Newly diagnosed, the hyperthyroidism patients had under 2 months' duration and were aged 18 to 65. Diagnostic conclusions were grounded in clinical symptoms, serum thyroxine, TRAb, thyroid ultrasound and orbital computed tomography. This record belongs to a study of Graves' ophthalmopathy and Graves' hyperthyroidism. The study amplified TCR beta CDR3 regions using RNA transcripts. The workflow started with a first-round RT-PCR run with HTBI primers and then moved on to a second-round multiplex PCR. TCRdb re-derived calls from the multiplex PCR reads in MiXCR, one entry per CDR3 protein. The table lists roughly 1.1 million distinct CDR3 sequences, roughly 35% of them singletons. The V gene's germline CDR1 is SGHKS and CDR2 YYEKEE (reference sequence). Trimming stripped 4 bases from V and 1 base from J, with 17 bases between. The CDR3 totals 16 residues.

Sequences were obtained from peripheral blood or thyroid tissue (not recorded which). The V gene is TRBV5-5, the J gene TRBJ1-1; D not certain. The TCR comes from an adult man with Graves' hyperthyroidism. CDR3 DNA sequence: TGTGCCAGCAGCCCCCGGGAGGGCAGGAAGAACACTGAAGCTTTCTTT. Translated: CASSPREGRKNTEAFF.